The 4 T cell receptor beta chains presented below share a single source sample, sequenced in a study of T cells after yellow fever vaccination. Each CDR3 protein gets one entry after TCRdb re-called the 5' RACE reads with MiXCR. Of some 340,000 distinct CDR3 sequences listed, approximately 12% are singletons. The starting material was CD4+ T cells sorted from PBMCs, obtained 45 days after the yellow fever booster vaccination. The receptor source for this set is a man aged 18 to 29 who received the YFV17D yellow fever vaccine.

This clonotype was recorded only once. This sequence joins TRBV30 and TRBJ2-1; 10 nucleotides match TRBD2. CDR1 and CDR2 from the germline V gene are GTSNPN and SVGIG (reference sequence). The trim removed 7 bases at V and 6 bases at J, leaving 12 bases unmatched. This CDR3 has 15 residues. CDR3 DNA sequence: TGTGCCTTCGCCAGCGGGGGGGCCCTGAGCAATGAGCAGTTCTTC. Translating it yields CAFASGGALSNEQFF.

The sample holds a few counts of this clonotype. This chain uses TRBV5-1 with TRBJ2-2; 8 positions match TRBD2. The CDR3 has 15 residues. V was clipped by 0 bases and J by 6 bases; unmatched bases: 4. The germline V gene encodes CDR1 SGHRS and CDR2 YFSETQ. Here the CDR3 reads CASSLVVAGSGELFF. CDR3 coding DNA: TGCGCCAGCAGCTTGGTGGTAGCGGGATCCGGGGAGCTGTTTTTT.

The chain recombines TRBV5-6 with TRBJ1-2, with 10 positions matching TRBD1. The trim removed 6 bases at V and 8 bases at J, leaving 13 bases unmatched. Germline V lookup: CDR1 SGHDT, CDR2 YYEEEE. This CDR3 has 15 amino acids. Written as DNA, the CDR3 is TGTGCCAGCACTTCGCCGGGACAGGGGATAGGAGGCTACACCTTC. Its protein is CASTSPGQGIGGYTF.

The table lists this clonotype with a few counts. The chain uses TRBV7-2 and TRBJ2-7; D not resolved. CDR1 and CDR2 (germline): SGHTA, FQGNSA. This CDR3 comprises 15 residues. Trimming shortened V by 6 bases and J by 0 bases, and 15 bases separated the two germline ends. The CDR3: CASRQSRVSSYEQYF. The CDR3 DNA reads TGTGCCAGCAGACAATCACGGGTGAGCTCCTACGAGCAGTACTTC.